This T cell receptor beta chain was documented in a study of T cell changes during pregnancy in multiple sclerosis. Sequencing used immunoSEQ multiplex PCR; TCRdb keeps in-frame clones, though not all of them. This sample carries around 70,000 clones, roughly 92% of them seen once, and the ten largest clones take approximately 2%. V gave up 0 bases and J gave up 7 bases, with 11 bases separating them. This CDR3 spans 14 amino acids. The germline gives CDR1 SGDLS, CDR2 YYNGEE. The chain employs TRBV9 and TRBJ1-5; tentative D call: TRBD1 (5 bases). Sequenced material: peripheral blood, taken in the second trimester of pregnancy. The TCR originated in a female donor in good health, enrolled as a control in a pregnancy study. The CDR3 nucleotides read TGTGCCAGCAGCGTAGGGGGGGTCGGGCAGCCCCAGCATTTT. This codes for CASSVGGVGQPQHF.